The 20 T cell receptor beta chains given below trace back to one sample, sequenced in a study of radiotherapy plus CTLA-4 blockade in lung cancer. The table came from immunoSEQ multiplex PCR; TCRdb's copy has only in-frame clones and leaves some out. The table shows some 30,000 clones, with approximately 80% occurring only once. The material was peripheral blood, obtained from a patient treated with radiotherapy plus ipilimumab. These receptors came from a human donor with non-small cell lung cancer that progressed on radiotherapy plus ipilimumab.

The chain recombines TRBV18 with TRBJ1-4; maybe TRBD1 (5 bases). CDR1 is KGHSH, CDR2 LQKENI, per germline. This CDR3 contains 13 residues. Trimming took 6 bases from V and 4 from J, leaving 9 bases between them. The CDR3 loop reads CASSPQGNEKLFF. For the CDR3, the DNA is TGTGCCAGCTCTCCGCAGGGTAATGAAAAACTGTTTTTT.

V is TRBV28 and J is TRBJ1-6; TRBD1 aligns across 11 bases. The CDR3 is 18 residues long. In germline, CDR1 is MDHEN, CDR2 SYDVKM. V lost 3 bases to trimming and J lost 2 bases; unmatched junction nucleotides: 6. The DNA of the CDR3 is TGTGCCAGCAGTTTTGGAGGACAGGGGGCAACCTATAATTCACCCCTCCACTTT. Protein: CASSFGGQGATYNSPLHF.

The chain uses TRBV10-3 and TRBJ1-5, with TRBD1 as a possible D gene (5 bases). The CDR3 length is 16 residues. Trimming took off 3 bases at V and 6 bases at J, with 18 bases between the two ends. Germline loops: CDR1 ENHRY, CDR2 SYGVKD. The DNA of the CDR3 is TGTGCCATCAGTGATTGGGACGGGGGAACGGGTCAGCCCCAGCATTTT. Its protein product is CAISDWDGGTGQPQHF.

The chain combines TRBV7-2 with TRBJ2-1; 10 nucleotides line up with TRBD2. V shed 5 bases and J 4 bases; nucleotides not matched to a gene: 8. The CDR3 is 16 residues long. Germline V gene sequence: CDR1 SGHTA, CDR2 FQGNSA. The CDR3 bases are TGTGCCAGCAGCCAGCATAGCGGGGGGCTATACAATGAGCAGTTCTTC. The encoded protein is CASSQHSGGLYNEQFF.

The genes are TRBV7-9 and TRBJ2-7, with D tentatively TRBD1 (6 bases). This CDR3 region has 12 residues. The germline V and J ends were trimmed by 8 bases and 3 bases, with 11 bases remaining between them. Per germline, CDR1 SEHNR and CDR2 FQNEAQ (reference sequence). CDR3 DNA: TGTGCCAGCGGGACATCTGTCTACGAGCAGTACTTC. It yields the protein CASGTSVYEQYF.

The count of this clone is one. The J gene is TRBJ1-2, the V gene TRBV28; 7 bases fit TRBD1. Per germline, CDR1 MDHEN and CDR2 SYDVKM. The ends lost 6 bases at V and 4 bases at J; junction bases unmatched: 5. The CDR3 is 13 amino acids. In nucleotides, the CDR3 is TGTGCCAGCAGACGGGACAGTTCCTATGGCTACACCTTC. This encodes CASRRDSSYGYTF.

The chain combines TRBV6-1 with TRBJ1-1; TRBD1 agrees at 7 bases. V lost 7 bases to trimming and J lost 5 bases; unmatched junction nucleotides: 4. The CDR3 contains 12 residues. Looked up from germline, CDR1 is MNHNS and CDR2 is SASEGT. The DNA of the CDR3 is TGTGCCAGCAACGCAGGGGGGACTGAAGCTTTCTTT. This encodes CASNAGGTEAFF.

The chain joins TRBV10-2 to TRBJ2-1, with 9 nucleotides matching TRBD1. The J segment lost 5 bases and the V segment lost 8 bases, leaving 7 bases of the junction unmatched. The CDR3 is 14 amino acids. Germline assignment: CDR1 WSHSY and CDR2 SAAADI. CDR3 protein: CASWDRAAHNEQFF. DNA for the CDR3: TGCGCCAGCTGGGACAGGGCCGCCCACAATGAGCAGTTCTTC.

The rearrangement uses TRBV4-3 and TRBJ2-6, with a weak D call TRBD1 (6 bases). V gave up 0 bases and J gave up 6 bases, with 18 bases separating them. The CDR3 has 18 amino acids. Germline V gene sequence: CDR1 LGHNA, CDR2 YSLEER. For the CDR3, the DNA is TGCGCCAGCAGCCAAGAAGGGACATTCCCTTCTCCGGCCAACGTCCTGACTTTC. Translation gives CASSQEGTFPSPANVLTF.

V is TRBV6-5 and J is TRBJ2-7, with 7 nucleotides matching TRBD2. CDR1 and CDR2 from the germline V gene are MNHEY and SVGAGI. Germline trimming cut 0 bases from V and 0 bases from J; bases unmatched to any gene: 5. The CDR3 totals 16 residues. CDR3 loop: CASSYSLSSGSYEQYF. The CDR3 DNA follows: TGTGCCAGCAGTTACTCGCTTTCTAGCGGCTCCTACGAGCAGTACTTC.

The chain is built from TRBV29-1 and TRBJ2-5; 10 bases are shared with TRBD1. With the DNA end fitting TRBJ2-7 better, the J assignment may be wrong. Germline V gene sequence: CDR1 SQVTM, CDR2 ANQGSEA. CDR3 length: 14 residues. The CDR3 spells CSVVGDRGGYEQYF. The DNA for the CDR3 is TGCAGCGTTGTGGGGGACAGGGGTGGCTACGAGCAGTACTTC.

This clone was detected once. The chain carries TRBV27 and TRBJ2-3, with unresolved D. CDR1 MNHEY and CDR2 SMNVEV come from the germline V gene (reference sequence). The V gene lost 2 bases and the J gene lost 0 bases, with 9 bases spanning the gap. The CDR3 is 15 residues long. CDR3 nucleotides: TGTGCCAGCAGTTTAAGAGGCCAGAGCACAGATACGCAGTATTTT. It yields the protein CASSLRGQSTDTQYF.

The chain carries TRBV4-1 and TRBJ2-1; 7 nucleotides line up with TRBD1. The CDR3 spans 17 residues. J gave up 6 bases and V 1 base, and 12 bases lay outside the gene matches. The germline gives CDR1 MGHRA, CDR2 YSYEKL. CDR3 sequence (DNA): TGCGCCAGCAGCCAAGTTCCTCAGACAGGGCATGGCAATGAGCAGTTCTTC. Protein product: CASSQVPQTGHGNEQFF.

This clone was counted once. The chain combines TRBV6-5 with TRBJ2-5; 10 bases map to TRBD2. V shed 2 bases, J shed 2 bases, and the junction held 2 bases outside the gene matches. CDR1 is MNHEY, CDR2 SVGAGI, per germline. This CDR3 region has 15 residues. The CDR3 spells CASSYLAGVQETQYF. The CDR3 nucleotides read TGTGCCAGCAGTTACCTAGCGGGGGTACAAGAGACCCAGTACTTC.

CDR3 residues: CASSQSEYSPLHF. Written as DNA, the CDR3 is TGTGCCAGCAGCCAGTCGGAGTATTCACCCCTCCACTTT. The V gene is TRBV9, the J gene TRBJ1-6; unclear D gene. Germline lookup yields CDR1 SGDLS and CDR2 YYNGEE. V dropped 4 bases and J dropped 8 bases, with 10 bases sitting between them. This CDR3 has 13 amino acids. Variable domain in full (rest from reference TRBV9 and TRBJ1-6): DSGVTQTPKHLITATGQRVTLRCSPRSGDLSVYWYQQSLDQGLQFLIQYYNGEERAKGNILERFSAQQFPDLHSELNLSSLELGDSALYFCASSQSEYSPLHFGNGTRLTVT.

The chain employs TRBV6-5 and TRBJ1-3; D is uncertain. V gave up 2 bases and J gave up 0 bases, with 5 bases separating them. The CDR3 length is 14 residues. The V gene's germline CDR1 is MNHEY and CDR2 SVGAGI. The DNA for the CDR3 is TGTGCCAGCAGTTACGACAACTCTGGAAACACCATATATTTT. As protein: CASSYDNSGNTIYF.

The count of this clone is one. The CDR3 protein is CASSFRTGPPYNEQFF. CDR3 coding DNA: TGTGCCAGCAGTTTCCGGACAGGGCCGCCTTACAATGAGCAGTTCTTC. The genes are TRBV6-5 and TRBJ2-1, with 8 nucleotides matching TRBD1. The germline V gene has CDR1 MNHEY and CDR2 SVGAGI. With 4 bases clipped from V and 4 bases from J, the junction kept 9 bases outside the gene matches. The length of the CDR3 is 16 residues.

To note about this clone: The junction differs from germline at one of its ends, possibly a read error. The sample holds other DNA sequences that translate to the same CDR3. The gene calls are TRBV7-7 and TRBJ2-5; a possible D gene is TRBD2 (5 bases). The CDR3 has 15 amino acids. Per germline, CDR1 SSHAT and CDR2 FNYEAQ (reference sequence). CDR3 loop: CASSPRGASQETQYF. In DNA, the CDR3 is TGTGCTAGCAGCCCCCGGGGTGCGTCCCAAGAGACCCAGTACTTC.

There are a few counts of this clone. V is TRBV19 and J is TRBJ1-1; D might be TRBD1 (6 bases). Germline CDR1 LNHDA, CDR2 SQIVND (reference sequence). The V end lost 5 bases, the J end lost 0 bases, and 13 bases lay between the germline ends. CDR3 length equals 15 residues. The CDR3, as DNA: TGTGCCAGTAGTGTTGGACAGTCCTTGAACACTGAAGCTTTCTTT. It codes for CASSVGQSLNTEAFF.

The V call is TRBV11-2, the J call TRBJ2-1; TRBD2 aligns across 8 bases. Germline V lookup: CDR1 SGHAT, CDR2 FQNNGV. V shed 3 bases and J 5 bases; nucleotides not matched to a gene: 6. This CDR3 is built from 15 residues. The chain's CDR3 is CASSFTSGTNNEQFF. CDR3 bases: TGTGCCAGCAGCTTTACTAGCGGAACAAACAATGAGCAGTTCTTC.